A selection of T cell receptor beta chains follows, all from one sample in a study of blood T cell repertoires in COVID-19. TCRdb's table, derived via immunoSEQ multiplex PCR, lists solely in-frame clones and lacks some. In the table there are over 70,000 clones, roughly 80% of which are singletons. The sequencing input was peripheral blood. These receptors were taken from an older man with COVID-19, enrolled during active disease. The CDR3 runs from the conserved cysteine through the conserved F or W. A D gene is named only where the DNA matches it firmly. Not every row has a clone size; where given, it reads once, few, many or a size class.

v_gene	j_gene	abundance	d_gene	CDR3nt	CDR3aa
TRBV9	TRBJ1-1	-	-	TGTGCCAGCAGCACTGGGGAGGTGAACACTGAAGCTTTCTTT	CASSTGEVNTEAFF
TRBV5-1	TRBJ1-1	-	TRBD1	TGCGCCAGCAGCCCACTGGGACAGGTGGGGGGGAGAGAAGCTTTCTTT	CASSPLGQVGGREAFF
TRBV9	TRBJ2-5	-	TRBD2	TGTGCCAGCAGCGTAAGGGGAGGGTACGAGACCCAGTACTTC	CASSVRGGYETQYF
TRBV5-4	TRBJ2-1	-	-	TGTGCCAGCAGCTTTCAAGGGGTCCATAATGAGCAGTTCTTC	CASSFQGVHNEQFF
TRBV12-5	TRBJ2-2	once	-	TGTGCTAGTGGTACGCCACAGGGTTATGATGGCGGGGAGCTGTTTTTT	CASGTPQGYDGGELFF
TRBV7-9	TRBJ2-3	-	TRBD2	TGTGCCAGCACCCCGCCTCGGGCTAGCGGGGTTGATACGCAGTATTTT	CASTPPRASGVDTQYF
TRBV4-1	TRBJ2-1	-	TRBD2	TGCGCCAGCAGCCGATCACCGGGACTAGCGGGGCACAATGAGCAGTTCTTC	CASSRSPGLAGHNEQFF
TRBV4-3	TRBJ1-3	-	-	TGCGCCAGCAGCCAAGATGGAGACTCTGGGAGTTTTGGAAACACCATATATTTT	CASSQDGDSGSFGNTIYF
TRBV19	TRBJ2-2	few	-	TGTGCCAGTAGTATAAGGCAGGGCGACACCGGGGAGCTGTTTTTT	CASSIRQGDTGELFF
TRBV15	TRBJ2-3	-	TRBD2	TGTGCCACCAGGGGCGGGAGGGGACCCACAGATACGCAGTATTTT	CATRGGRGPTDTQYF
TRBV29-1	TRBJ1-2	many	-	TGCAGCGCCCGAGTGGAGGGAGCCTATGGCTACACCTTC	CSARVEGAYGYTF
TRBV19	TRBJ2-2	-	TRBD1	TGTGCCAGTAGTCCTCCGGGACAGGGGAACACCGGGGAGCTGTTTTTT	CASSPPGQGNTGELFF
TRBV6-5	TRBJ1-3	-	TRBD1	TGTGCCAGCAGACGGGGACAGGACGGGAACACCATATATTTT	CASRRGQDGNTIYF
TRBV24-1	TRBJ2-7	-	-	TGTGCCACCCCCCCGGGCGGGGGCGACTACGAGCAGTACTTC	CATPPGGGDYEQYF
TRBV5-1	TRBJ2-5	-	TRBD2	TGCGCCAGCAGCTTGGCGGGGTCGGGAGGGGAGACCCAGTACTTC	CASSLAGSGGETQYF
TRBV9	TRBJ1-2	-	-	TGTGCCAGCAGCCAGACGACGGGAGGAGGCTACACCTTC	CASSQTTGGGYTF
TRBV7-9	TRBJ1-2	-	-	TGTGCCAGCAGCCCCCGGGACTCGGGGGGCTATGGCTACACCTTC	CASSPRDSGGYGYTF
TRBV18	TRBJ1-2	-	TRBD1	TGTGCCAGCTCACCAGGGCAGGGGGCTAGTGGCTACACCTTC	CASSPGQGASGYTF
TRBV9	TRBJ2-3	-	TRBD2	TGTGCCAGCAGCCCAACTAGCGCAACTAGCACAGATACGCAGTATTTT	CASSPTSATSTDTQYF
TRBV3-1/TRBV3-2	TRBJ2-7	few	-	TGTGCCAGCAGCCGCGCCCCCAGGGGACCCTACGAGCAGTACTTC	CASSRAPRGPYEQYF
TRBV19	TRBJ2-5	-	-	TGTGCCAGTAGTCCCCTCGGACTACTCCAAGAGACCCAGTACTTC	CASSPLGLLQETQYF
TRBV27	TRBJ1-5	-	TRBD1	TGTGCCAGCAGTTTAGGGACAGGGTATAATCAGCCCCAGCATTTT	CASSLGTGYNQPQHF
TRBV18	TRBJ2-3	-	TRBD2	TGTGCCAGCTCACCTCTCCGGGGGGGGGCCTCGGGAGATACGCAGTATTTT	CASSPLRGGASGDTQYF
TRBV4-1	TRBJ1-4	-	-	TGCGCCAGCAGCCAAGAGGAGGAAAAACTGTTTTTT	CASSQEEEKLFF
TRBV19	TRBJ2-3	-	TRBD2	TGTGCCAGTAAATCCGGGCTAGCGGACACAGATACGCAGTATTTT	CASKSGLADTDTQYF
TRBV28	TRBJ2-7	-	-	TGTGCCAGCAAGCCAGACGACAGCTCCTACGAGCAGTACTTC	CASKPDDSSYEQYF
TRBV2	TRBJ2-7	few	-	TGTGCCAGCAGTGAGGGGGGTTTAAACTCCTACGAGCAGTACTTC	CASSEGGLNSYEQYF
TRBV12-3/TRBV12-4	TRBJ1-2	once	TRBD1	TGTGCCAGCAGTCAGGACAGGGGCTATGGCTACACCTTC	CASSQDRGYGYTF
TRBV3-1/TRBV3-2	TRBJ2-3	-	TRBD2	TGTGCCAGCTCACACGGACTAGCGGGGGGAACCGGGGGTAATACAGATACGCAGTATTTT	CASSHGLAGGTGGNTDTQYF
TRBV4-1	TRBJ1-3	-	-	TGCGCCAGCAGCCAAGGGGAGTCTGGAAACACCATATATTTT	CASSQGESGNTIYF
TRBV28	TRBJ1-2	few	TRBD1	TGTGCCAGCAGTCTTATCCTACAGGGGGCGGAGGGCTACACCTTC	CASSLILQGAEGYTF
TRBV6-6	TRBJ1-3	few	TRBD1	TGTGCCAGCACCCTGACAGGGCTTGGAAACACCATATATTTT	CASTLTGLGNTIYF
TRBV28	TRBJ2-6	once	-	TGTGCCAGCAGCTCCGATTATGAGGGAACTGGGGCCAACGTCCTGACTTTC	CASSSDYEGTGANVLTF
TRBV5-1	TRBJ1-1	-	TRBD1	TGCGCCAGCAGCTCACGAGGACAGGGTTCCACTGAAGCTTTCTTT	CASSSRGQGSTEAFF
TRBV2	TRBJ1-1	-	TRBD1	TGTGCCAGCAGCCCAGGGACAGGATCGACTGAAGCTTTCTTT	CASSPGTGSTEAFF
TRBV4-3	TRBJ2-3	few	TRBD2	TGCGCCAGCAGCCCCCAAGCGGGAATCACAGATACGCAGTATTTT	CASSPQAGITDTQYF
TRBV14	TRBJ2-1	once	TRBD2	TGTGCCAGCAGCCAATCTGCCGGGAGGGGCGGGAGCGACTACAATGAGCAGTTCTTC	CASSQSAGRGGSDYNEQFF
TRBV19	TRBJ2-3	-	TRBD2	TGTGCCAGTAGTCTTAGGGGACTAGCGGGAGGGCCCTCAGATACGCAGTATTTT	CASSLRGLAGGPSDTQYF
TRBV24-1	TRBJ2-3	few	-	TGTGCCACCAGTGATTTGCCACAGGATCGGGATACGCAGTATTTT	CATSDLPQDRDTQYF
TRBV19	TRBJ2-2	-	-	TGTGCCAGTAGTATGGACAGCCCCGGGGAGCTGTTTTTT	CASSMDSPGELFF
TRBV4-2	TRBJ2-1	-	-	TGTGCCAGCAGCCAAGACACAAGCTCCTACAATGAGCAGTTCTTC	CASSQDTSSYNEQFF
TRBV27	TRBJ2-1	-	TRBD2	TGTGCCAGCAGACCCAATGCGGGACTAGCGCAATCCAATGAGCAGTTCTTC	CASRPNAGLAQSNEQFF
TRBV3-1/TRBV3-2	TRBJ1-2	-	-	TGTGCCAGCAGCCCTCGTTCCGGGGGGCGGGATAACTATGGCTACACCTTC	CASSPRSGGRDNYGYTF
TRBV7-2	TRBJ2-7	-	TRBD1	TGTGCCAGCAGCTTAATAACAGGGGCCTACGAGCAGTACTTC	CASSLITGAYEQYF
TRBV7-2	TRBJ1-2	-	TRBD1	TGTGCCAGCAGCCCAGGGACAGCCTCAACCTATGGCTACACCTTC	CASSPGTASTYGYTF
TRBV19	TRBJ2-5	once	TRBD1	TGTGCCTGTAGACGACAGGGGGCTGCCTCAGTCCAAGAGACCCAGTACTTC	CACRRQGAASVQETQYF
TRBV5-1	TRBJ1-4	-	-	TGCGCCAGCAGCTTGGCCGCCGGGACAAAGGAAAAACTGTTTTTT	CASSLAAGTKEKLFF
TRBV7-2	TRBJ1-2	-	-	TGTGCCAGCAGCTCACCGGGACATGGCCGGAGCTATGGCTACACCTTC	CASSSPGHGRSYGYTF
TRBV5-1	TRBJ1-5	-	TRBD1	TGCGCCAGCAGCTTGGAAGGGGGCGGCAATCAGCCCCAGCATTTT	CASSLEGGGNQPQHF
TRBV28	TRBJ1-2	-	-	TGTGCCAGCAGTACCGGGAGAGGCTACTATGGCTACACCTTC	CASSTGRGYYGYTF
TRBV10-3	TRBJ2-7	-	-	TGTGCCATCTCCCAGTCCTACGAGCAGTACTTC	CAISQSYEQYF
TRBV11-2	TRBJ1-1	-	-	TGTGCCAGCAGCTTATCGTCACAGTTCTACACTGAAGCTTTCTTT	CASSLSSQFYTEAFF
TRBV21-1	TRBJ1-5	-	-	TGTGCCAGCAGCAAAACCCGGGACAGACATCAGCCCCAGCATTTT	CASSKTRDRHQPQHF
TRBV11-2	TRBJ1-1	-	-	TGTGCCAGCAGCTTAGAACTGATGAACACTGAAGCTTTCTTT	CASSLELMNTEAFF
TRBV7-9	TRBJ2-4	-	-	TGTGCCAGCACCCGAGGCCAGTTGAACATTCAGTACTTC	CASTRGQLNIQYF
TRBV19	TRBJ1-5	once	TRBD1	TGTGCCAGTAGTCAAAGCCCCGGACAGGGCGGCAATCAGCCCCAGCATTTT	CASSQSPGQGGNQPQHF
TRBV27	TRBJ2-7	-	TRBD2	TGTGCCAGCAGTTTAGAGGGGGCGGCAGCGGGAGGCGCCTACGAGCAGTACTTC	CASSLEGAAAGGAYEQYF
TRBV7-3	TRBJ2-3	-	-	TGTGCCAGCAGCTCGTTCGGGGGTGGCGTCGCAGATACGCAGTATTTT	CASSSFGGGVADTQYF
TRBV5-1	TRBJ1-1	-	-	TGCGCCAGCAGCAATCAGGGGCTCCGGAACACTGAAGCTTTCTTT	CASSNQGLRNTEAFF
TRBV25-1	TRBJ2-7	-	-	TGTGCCAGCAGTGACAGTGGGAGCTCCTACGAGCAGTACTTC	CASSDSGSSYEQYF